These T cell receptor beta chains were read from a single sample in a study of blood T cell repertoires in COVID-19. Produced via immunoSEQ multiplex PCR; TCRdb's table is partial and in-frame only. The table lists around 300,000 clones, approximately 89% of them singletons. What was sequenced was peripheral blood. All receptors come from a woman in her 30s with COVID-19, enrolled during active disease. Each CDR3 is given with its conserved first and last residue. The D gene is left open where the match is weak. The size entry is marked missing in some rows and otherwise reads once, few, many or a size class.

len: 15; abundance: .; d_gene: .; j_gene: TRBJ1-2; v_gene: TRBV7-9; CDR3aa: CASSLAHLANYGYTF; CDR3nt: TGTGCCAGCAGCTTAGCGCACTTAGCTAACTATGGCTACACCTTC
len: 11; abundance: .; d_gene: .; j_gene: TRBJ2-7; v_gene: TRBV5-1; CDR3aa: CASSTGYEQYF; CDR3nt: TGCGCCAGCAGCACGGGATACGAGCAGTACTTC
len: 14; abundance: .; d_gene: .; j_gene: TRBJ1-3; v_gene: TRBV13; CDR3aa: CASSSGSSGNTIYF; CDR3nt: TGTGCCAGCAGCTCCGGGTCCTCTGGAAACACCATATATTTT
len: 21; abundance: .; d_gene: .; j_gene: TRBJ2-4; v_gene: TRBV2; CDR3aa: CASSVLRDPGEGVLAKNIQYF; CDR3nt: TGTGCCAGCAGTGTACTCCGGGATCCAGGGGAGGGGGTACTAGCCAAAAACATTCAGTACTTC
len: 16; abundance: .; d_gene: .; j_gene: TRBJ2-2; v_gene: TRBV7-9; CDR3aa: CASSFPGRVGTGELFF; CDR3nt: TGTGCCAGCAGCTTTCCTGGCAGGGTGGGGACCGGGGAGCTGTTTTTT
len: 14; abundance: few; d_gene: TRBD1; j_gene: TRBJ1-1; v_gene: TRBV5-4; CDR3aa: CASSLARGLGEAFF; CDR3nt: TGTGCCAGCAGCTTGGCAAGGGGGCTGGGTGAAGCTTTCTTT
len: 16; abundance: .; d_gene: TRBD2; j_gene: TRBJ2-5; v_gene: TRBV5-4; CDR3aa: CASSLRLAGGQETQYF; CDR3nt: TGTGCCAGCAGCTTGAGGCTAGCGGGGGGCCAAGAGACCCAGTACTTC
len: 16; abundance: .; d_gene: .; j_gene: TRBJ1-2; v_gene: TRBV10-3; CDR3aa: CAISESYHHLNYGYTF; CDR3nt: TGTGCCATCAGTGAGTCGTATCACCATCTAAACTATGGCTACACCTTC
len: 17; abundance: many; d_gene: .; j_gene: TRBJ1-1; v_gene: TRBV7-9; CDR3aa: CASSLVFGGTGNTEAFF; CDR3nt: TGTGCCAGCAGCTTAGTGTTTGGGGGGACGGGGAACACTGAAGCTTTCTTT
len: 13; abundance: .; d_gene: .; j_gene: TRBJ1-1; v_gene: TRBV7-9; CDR3aa: CASSTTGWAEAFF; CDR3nt: TGTGCCAGCAGCACCACGGGGTGGGCTGAAGCTTTCTTT
len: 15; abundance: .; d_gene: TRBD2; j_gene: TRBJ2-5; v_gene: TRBV4-1; CDR3aa: CASSQSAGGLGTQYF; CDR3nt: TGCGCCAGCAGCCAATCGGCGGGGGGGCTAGGGACCCAGTACTTC
len: 13; abundance: once; d_gene: .; j_gene: TRBJ2-5; v_gene: TRBV5-6; CDR3aa: CASSLWTQETQYF; CDR3nt: TGTGCCAGCAGCTTGTGGACTCAAGAGACCCAGTACTTC
len: 14; abundance: once; d_gene: .; j_gene: TRBJ1-2; v_gene: TRBV29-1; CDR3aa: CSVEKGDPNYGYTF; CDR3nt: TGCAGCGTTGAAAAGGGGGACCCCAACTATGGCTACACCTTC
len: 14; abundance: few; d_gene: TRBD1; j_gene: TRBJ1-2; v_gene: TRBV10-3; CDR3aa: CAISEGTVNYGYTF; CDR3nt: TGTGCCATCAGTGAGGGGACAGTAAACTATGGCTACACCTTC
len: 14; abundance: .; d_gene: .; j_gene: TRBJ2-3; v_gene: TRBV6-5; CDR3aa: CATAVRGGTDTQYF; CDR3nt: TGTGCCACCGCAGTCAGGGGGGGCACAGATACGCAGTATTTT
len: 12; abundance: .; d_gene: .; j_gene: TRBJ1-1; v_gene: TRBV7-9; CDR3aa: CASRTLNTEAFF; CDR3nt: TGTGCCAGCAGGACTTTGAACACTGAAGCTTTCTTT
len: 16; abundance: once; d_gene: TRBD1; j_gene: TRBJ2-1; v_gene: TRBV5-1; CDR3aa: CASSLDGTGGIDEQFF; CDR3nt: TGCGCCAGCAGCTTGGACGGGACAGGGGGCATAGATGAGCAGTTCTTC
len: 13; abundance: .; d_gene: TRBD1; j_gene: TRBJ1-5; v_gene: TRBV28; CDR3aa: CASSMTGNQPQHF; CDR3nt: TGTGCCAGCAGCATGACAGGGAACCAGCCCCAGCATTTT
len: 17; abundance: .; d_gene: TRBD1; j_gene: TRBJ1-2; v_gene: TRBV4-1; CDR3aa: CASSQEWLQGVNYGYTF; CDR3nt: TGCGCCAGCAGCCAAGAGTGGCTACAGGGGGTTAACTATGGCTACACCTTC
len: 15; abundance: .; d_gene: .; j_gene: TRBJ1-1; v_gene: TRBV7-8; CDR3aa: CASSRLGGERTEAFF; CDR3nt: TGTGCCAGCAGCCGTCTTGGCGGCGAAAGGACTGAAGCTTTCTTT
len: 14; abundance: .; d_gene: .; j_gene: TRBJ2-1; v_gene: TRBV5-5; CDR3aa: CASSWASEYNEQFF; CDR3nt: TGTGCCAGCAGCTGGGCCTCAGAATACAATGAGCAGTTCTTC
len: 15; abundance: once; d_gene: TRBD2; j_gene: TRBJ2-5; v_gene: TRBV5-1; CDR3aa: CASSFSSGGEETQYF; CDR3nt: TGCGCCAGCAGCTTCAGTAGCGGGGGGGAAGAGACCCAGTACTTC
len: 14; abundance: .; d_gene: .; j_gene: TRBJ1-2; v_gene: TRBV21-1; CDR3aa: CASSKAESGYGYTF; CDR3nt: TGTGCCAGCAGCAAAGCTGAATCCGGCTATGGCTACACCTTC
len: 15; abundance: .; d_gene: .; j_gene: TRBJ1-2; v_gene: TRBV27; CDR3aa: CASRSRTGRGGGYTF; CDR3nt: TGTGCCAGTCGGTCCCGAACAGGTCGAGGGGGAGGCTACACCTTC
len: 14; abundance: .; d_gene: .; j_gene: TRBJ1-2; v_gene: TRBV18; CDR3aa: CASSLLGTSDGYTF; CDR3nt: TGTGCCAGCTCCCTGTTAGGGACAAGTGATGGCTACACCTTC
len: 15; abundance: .; d_gene: TRBD1; j_gene: TRBJ1-5; v_gene: TRBV6-6; CDR3aa: CASRSKGQGNQPQHF; CDR3nt: TGTGCCAGCAGATCGAAGGGACAGGGCAATCAGCCCCAGCATTTT
len: 15; abundance: .; d_gene: TRBD1; j_gene: TRBJ1-2; v_gene: TRBV7-2; CDR3aa: CASSLADRVGYGYTF; CDR3nt: TGTGCCAGCAGCTTAGCCGACAGGGTGGGTTATGGCTACACCTTC
len: 16; abundance: few; d_gene: TRBD2; j_gene: TRBJ2-5; v_gene: TRBV5-4; CDR3aa: CASSLVSGGRTETQYF; CDR3nt: TGTGCCAGCAGCTTGGTTAGCGGGGGGAGAACGGAGACCCAGTACTTC
len: 15; abundance: .; d_gene: TRBD2; j_gene: TRBJ2-7; v_gene: TRBV5-4; CDR3aa: CASSYGLAGGYEQYF; CDR3nt: TGTGCCAGCAGCTACGGACTAGCGGGGGGTTACGAGCAGTACTTC
len: 16; abundance: .; d_gene: TRBD2; j_gene: TRBJ2-2; v_gene: TRBV9; CDR3aa: CASSVGAGGTTGELFF; CDR3nt: TGTGCCAGCAGCGTAGGAGCGGGGGGTACCACCGGGGAGCTGTTTTTT
len: 14; abundance: .; d_gene: .; j_gene: TRBJ1-6; v_gene: TRBV4-1; CDR3aa: CASSQDSGFSPLHF; CDR3nt: TGCGCCAGCAGCCAAGATAGCGGCTTTTCACCCCTCCACTTT
len: 14; abundance: .; d_gene: .; j_gene: TRBJ1-5; v_gene: TRBV3-1/TRBV3-2; CDR3aa: CASSPGVGNQPQHF; CDR3nt: TGTGCCAGCAGCCCAGGGGTCGGCAATCAGCCCCAGCATTTT
len: 16; abundance: .; d_gene: .; j_gene: TRBJ1-2; v_gene: TRBV7-8; CDR3aa: CASSAERAGIVYGYTF; CDR3nt: TGTGCCAGCAGCGCCGAGAGGGCGGGGATTGTCTATGGCTACACCTTC